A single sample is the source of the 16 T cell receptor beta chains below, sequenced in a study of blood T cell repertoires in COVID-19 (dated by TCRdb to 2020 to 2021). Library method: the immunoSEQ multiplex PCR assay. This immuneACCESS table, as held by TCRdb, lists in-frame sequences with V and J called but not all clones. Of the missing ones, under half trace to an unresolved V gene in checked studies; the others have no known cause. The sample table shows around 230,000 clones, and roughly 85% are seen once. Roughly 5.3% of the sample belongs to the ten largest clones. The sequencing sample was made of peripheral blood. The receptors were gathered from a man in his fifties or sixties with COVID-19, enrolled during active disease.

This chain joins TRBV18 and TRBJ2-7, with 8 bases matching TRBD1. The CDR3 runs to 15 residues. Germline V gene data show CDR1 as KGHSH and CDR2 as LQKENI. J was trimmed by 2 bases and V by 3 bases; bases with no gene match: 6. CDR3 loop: CASSPTGGLAYEQYF. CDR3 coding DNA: TGTGCCAGCTCACCTACAGGGGGACTCGCCTACGAGCAGTACTTC. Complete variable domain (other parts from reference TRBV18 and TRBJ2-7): NAGVMQNPRHLVRRRGQEARLRCSPMKGHSHVYWYRQLPEEGLKFMVYLQKENIIDESGMPKERFSAEFPKEGPSILRIQQVVRGDSAAYFCASSPTGGLAYEQYFGPGTRLTVT.

CDR3 bases: TGTGCCAGCAGCTTATCGCCCGAGGGGGCTCCCGGGGAGCTGTTTTTT. Translated: CASSLSPEGAPGELFF. This chain joins TRBV7-6 and TRBJ2-2; 7 nucleotides match TRBD1. CDR3 length: 16 amino acids. V shed 2 bases, J shed 6 bases, and the junction held 9 bases outside the gene matches. The germline V gene encodes CDR1 SGHVS and CDR2 FNYEAQ.

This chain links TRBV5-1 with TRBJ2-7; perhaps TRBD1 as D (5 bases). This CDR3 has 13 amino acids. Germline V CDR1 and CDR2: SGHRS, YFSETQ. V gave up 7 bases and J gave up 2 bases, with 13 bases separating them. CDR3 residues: CASYNTGTYEQYF. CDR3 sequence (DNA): TGCGCCAGCTATAATACAGGTACCTACGAGCAGTACTTC.

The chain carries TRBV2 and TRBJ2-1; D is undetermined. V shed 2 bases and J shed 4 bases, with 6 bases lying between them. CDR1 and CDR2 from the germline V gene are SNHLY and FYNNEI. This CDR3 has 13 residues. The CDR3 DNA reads TGTGCCAGCAGTGAAAATACATACAATGAGCAGTTCTTC. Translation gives CASSENTYNEQFF.

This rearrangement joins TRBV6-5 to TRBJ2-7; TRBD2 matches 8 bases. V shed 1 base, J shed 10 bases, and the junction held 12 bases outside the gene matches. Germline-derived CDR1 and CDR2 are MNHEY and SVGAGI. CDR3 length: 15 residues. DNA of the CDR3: TGTGCCAGCAGTTACTTCTACCCGTCGGGAGGGGCCCAGTACTTC. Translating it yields CASSYFYPSGGAQYF.

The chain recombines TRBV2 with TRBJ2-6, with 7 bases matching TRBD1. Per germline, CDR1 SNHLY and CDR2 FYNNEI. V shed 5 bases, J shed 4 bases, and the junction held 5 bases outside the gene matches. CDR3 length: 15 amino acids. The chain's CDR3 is CASSQQGSGANVLTF. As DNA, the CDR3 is TGTGCCAGCAGTCAACAGGGGAGCGGGGCCAACGTCCTGACTTTC.

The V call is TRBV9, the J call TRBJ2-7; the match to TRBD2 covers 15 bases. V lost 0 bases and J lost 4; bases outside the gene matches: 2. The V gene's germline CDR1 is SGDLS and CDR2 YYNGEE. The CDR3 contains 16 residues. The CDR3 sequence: CASSVGTSGGVYEQYF. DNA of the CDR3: TGTGCCAGCAGCGTAGGGACTAGCGGGGGGGTTTACGAGCAGTACTTC.

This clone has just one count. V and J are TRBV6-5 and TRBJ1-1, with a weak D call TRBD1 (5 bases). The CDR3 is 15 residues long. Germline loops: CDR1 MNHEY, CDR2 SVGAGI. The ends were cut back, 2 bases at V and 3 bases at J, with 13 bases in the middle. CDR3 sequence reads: CASSYGFGGYTEAFF. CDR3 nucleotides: TGTGCCAGCAGTTACGGCTTTGGGGGGTACACTGAAGCTTTCTTT.

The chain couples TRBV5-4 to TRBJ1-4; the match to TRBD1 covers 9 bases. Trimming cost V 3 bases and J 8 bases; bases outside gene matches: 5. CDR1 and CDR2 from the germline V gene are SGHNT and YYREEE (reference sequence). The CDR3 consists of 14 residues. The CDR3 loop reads CASSSGTGKEKLFF. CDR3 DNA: TGTGCCAGCAGCTCCGGGACAGGGAAAGAAAAACTGTTTTTT.

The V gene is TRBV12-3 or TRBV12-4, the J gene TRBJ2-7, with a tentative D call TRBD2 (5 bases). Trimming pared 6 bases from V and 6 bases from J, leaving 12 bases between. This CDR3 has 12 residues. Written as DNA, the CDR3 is TGTGCCAGCAGCTTTAGAGGAGGCGAGCAGTACTTC. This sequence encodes CASSFRGGEQYF.

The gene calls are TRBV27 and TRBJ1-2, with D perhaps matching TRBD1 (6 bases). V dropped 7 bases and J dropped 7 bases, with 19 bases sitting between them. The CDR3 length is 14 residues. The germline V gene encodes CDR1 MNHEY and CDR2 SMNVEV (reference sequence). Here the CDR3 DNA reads TGTGCCAGCAAACCGGGACACCGCGTGGGTGGCTACACCTTC. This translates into CASKPGHRVGGYTF.

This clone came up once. CDR3: CASRKIRGASQETQYF. The CDR3 DNA is TGTGCCAGCAGGAAGATACGGGGGGCCTCCCAAGAGACCCAGTACTTC. V gene TRBV2 combines with J gene TRBJ2-5; tentative D call: TRBD2 (7 bases). This CDR3 has 16 amino acids. V lost 6 bases, J lost 1 base, and 18 bases lay in between. The V gene's germline CDR1 is SNHLY and CDR2 FYNNEI. The whole variable domain, remainder taken from reference TRBV2 and TRBJ2-5, is EPEVTQTPSHQVTQMGQEVILRCVPISNHLYFYWYRQILGQKVEFLVSFYNNEISEKSEIFDDQFSVERPDGSNFTLKIRSTKLEDSAMYFCASRKIRGASQETQYFGPGTRLLVL.

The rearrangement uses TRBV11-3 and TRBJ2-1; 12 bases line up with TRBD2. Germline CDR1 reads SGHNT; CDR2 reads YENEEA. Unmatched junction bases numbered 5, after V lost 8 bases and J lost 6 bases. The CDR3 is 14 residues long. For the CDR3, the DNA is TGTGCCAGCGCTCCTAGCGGGGGGGCCAATGAGCAGTTCTTC. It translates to CASAPSGGANEQFF.

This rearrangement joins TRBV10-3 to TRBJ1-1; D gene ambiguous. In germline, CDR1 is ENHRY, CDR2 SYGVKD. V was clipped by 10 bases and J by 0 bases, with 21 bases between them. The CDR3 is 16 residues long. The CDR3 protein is CATLDTNRGMNTEAFF. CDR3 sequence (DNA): TGTGCCACCCTAGACACAAACCGAGGGATGAACACTGAAGCTTTCTTT.

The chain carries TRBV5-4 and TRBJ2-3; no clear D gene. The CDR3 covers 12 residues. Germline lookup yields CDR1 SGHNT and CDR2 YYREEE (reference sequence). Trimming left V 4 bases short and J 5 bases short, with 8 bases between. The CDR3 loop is CASSRLEDTQYF. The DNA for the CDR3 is TGTGCCAGCAGCCGACTGGAAGATACGCAGTATTTT.

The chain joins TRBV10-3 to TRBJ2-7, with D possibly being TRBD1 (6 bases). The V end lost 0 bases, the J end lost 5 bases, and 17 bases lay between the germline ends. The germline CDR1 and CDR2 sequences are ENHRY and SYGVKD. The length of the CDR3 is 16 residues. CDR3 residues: CAISESLSRGRDEQYF. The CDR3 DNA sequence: TGTGCCATCAGTGAGTCCCTAAGCAGGGGCCGAGACGAGCAGTACTTC.